The clone carrying this TCR beta chain was seen a few times. This sample was included in a study of OX40 agonist ivuxolimab in advanced cancers. Germline CDR1 LGHNT, CDR2 FRNRAP. V dropped 0 bases and J dropped 0 bases, with 8 bases sitting between them. The CDR3 contains 16 residues. Repertoires were generated with immunoSEQ multiplex PCR, while TCRdb's copy carries only in-frame clones and drops some. Among tens of thousands of clones, approximately 89% were seen once, and the ten largest hold 0.25% to 0.3%. This specimen consisted of CD4+ or CD8+ T cells sorted from blood, obtained in a trial of the OX40 agonist ivuxolimab. The V call is TRBV12-5, the J call TRBJ2-2, with D tentatively TRBD1 or TRBD2 (5 bases each). The sequence came from an adult with an advanced solid tumor such as melanoma, head and neck, liver or kidney cancer. This chain's CDR3 is CASGLVRGANTGELFF. The CDR3 DNA reads as TGTGCTAGTGGTTTGGTAAGAGGGGCGAACACCGGGGAGCTGTTTTTT. The full variable domain, completed using reference TRBV12-5 and TRBJ2-2, is DARVTQTPRHKVTEMGQEVTMRCQPILGHNTVFWYRQTMMQGLELLAYFRNRAPLDDSGMPKDRFSAEMPDATLATLKIQPSEPRDSAVYFCASGLVRGANTGELFFGEGSRLTVL.